This TCR beta chain was documented in a study of cytomegalovirus exposure and HLA in healthy donors. Background on the study: The 90 to 150 validation repertoires used a platform that matched the one used for the roughly 700 first-cohort repertoires, as a later analysis reported. Findings of the study overall: Reportedly, cytomegalovirus status was diagnosed with high sensitivity and specificity. In a later analysis, first-cohort TCR clusters were found to tend to co-occur in the 130 or so validation repertoires.

The germline V and J ends were trimmed by 8 bases and 2 bases, with 10 bases remaining between them. The CDR3 length is 13 residues. From germline, CDR1 is MNHNS and CDR2 SASEGT. The donors were in the approximately 120-subject validation cohort; that cohort was separate from the roughly 730-subject first cohort. Assay used: immunoSEQ multiplex PCR; TCRdb lists only in-frame clones, some missing. Of roughly 170,000 clones in the sample, around 82% were seen once. Details on this clone: The antigen remains unidentified.

The V gene is TRBV6-1, the J gene TRBJ1-5; D is possibly TRBD1 (5 bases). Specimen: PBMCs. The TCR originated in a woman between 18 and 29 years old in good health and CMV-seropositive. The CDR3 sequence: CASRGGGNQPQHF. DNA of the CDR3: TGTGCCAGCCGTGGGGGGGGCAATCAGCCCCAGCATTTT.